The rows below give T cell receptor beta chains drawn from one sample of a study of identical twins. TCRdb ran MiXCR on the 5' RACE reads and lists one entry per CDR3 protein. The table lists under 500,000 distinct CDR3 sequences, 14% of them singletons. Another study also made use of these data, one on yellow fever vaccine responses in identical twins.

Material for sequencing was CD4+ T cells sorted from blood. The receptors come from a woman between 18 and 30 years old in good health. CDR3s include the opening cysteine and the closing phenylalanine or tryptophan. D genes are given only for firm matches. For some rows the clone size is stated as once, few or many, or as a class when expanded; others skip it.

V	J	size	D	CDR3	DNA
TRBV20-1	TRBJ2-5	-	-	CTGGGVGQETQYF	TGCACCGGAGGAGGAGTTGGACAAGAGACCCAGTACTTC
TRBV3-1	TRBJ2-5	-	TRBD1	CASSQAKDRGQETQYF	TGTGCCAGCAGCCAAGCAAAGGACAGGGGGCAAGAGACCCAGTACTTC
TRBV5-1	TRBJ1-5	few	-	CASSLAAGANQPQHF	TGCGCCAGCAGCTTGGCCGCGGGGGCCAATCAGCCCCAGCATTTT
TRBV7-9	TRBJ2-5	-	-	CASSFTPQGPQETQYF	TGTGCCAGCAGCTTTACCCCACAGGGCCCCCAAGAGACCCAGTACTTC
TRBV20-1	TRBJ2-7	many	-	CSARNFPTYEQYF	TGCAGTGCACGGAACTTTCCCACCTACGAGCAGTACTTC
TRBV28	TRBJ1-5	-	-	CASSLPRSDQPQHF	TGTGCCAGCAGTCTACCTAGGTCCGATCAGCCCCAGCATTTT
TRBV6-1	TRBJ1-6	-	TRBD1	CASSRKPYRGSHSPLHF	TGTGCCAGCAGTCGGAAACCATACAGGGGATCACATTCACCCCTCCACTTT
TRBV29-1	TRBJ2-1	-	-	CSVEKALGNEQFF	TGCAGCGTTGAGAAGGCCTTAGGCAATGAGCAGTTCTTC
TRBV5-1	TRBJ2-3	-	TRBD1	CASSSAGGWTDTQYF	TGCGCCAGCAGCTCCGCAGGGGGTTGGACAGATACGCAGTATTTT
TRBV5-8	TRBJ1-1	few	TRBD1	CASSLAKGQGWVTEAFF	TGTGCCAGCAGCTTGGCCAAAGGACAGGGGTGGGTCACTGAAGCTTTCTTT
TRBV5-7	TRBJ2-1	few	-	CASSLSFGGITYNEQFF	TGTGCCAGCAGCTTGTCGTTCGGAGGGATTACCTACAATGAGCAGTTCTTC
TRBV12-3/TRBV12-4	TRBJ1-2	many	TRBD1	CASSLEGGSRGNGYTF	TGTGCCAGCAGTTTAGAGGGCGGGAGCAGGGGGAATGGCTACACCTTC
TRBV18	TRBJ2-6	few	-	CASSPQTGSWSGANVLTF	TGTGCCAGCTCACCCCAGACAGGCTCCTGGTCTGGGGCCAACGTCCTGACTTTC
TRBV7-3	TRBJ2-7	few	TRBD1	CASSPDRARGEQYF	TGTGCCAGCAGCCCGGACAGGGCCAGGGGCGAGCAGTACTTC
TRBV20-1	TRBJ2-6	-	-	CSATGTTYSGANVLTF	TGCAGTGCTACCGGGACAACCTACTCTGGGGCCAACGTCCTGACTTTC
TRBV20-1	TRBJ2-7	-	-	CSAPPWAVSSYEQYF	TGCAGTGCTCCTCCCTGGGCGGTTAGCTCCTACGAGCAGTACTTC
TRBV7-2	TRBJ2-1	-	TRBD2	CASSLDGLAVYNEQFF	TGTGCCAGCAGCTTAGACGGGCTAGCGGTCTACAATGAGCAGTTCTTC
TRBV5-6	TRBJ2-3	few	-	CASSQWAAQGGTQYF	TGTGCCAGCAGCCAGTGGGCAGCCCAGGGGGGTACGCAGTATTTT
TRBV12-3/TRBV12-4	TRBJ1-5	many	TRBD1	CASSGTGNQPQHF	TGTGCCAGCAGTGGGACAGGGAATCAGCCCCAGCATTTT
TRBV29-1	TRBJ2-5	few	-	CSVGGSQETQYF	TGCAGCGTTGGAGGCAGCCAAGAGACCCAGTACTTC
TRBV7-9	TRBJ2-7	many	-	CASSPMGPSWGYEQYF	TGTGCCAGCAGCCCAATGGGACCGTCCTGGGGTTACGAGCAGTACTTC
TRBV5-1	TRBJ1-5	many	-	CASSPQGSGQPQHF	TGCGCCAGCAGCCCGCAGGGTAGCGGACAGCCCCAGCATTTT
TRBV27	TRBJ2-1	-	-	CASRSDGYNEQFF	TGTGCCAGCAGATCGGACGGATACAATGAGCAGTTCTTC
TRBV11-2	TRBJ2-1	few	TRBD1	CASSLVAVVWAGQGAFNEQFF	TGTGCCAGCAGCTTAGTTGCTGTTGTATGGGCGGGACAGGGGGCTTTCAATGAGCAGTTCTTC
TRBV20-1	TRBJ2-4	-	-	CSARAPKNIQYF	TGCAGTGCTAGAGCCCCCAAAAACATTCAGTACTTC
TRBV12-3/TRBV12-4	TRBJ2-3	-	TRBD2	CASSSTSGGASDTQYF	TGTGCCAGCAGTTCAACTAGCGGGGGGGCGTCAGATACGCAGTATTTT
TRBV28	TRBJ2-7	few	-	CASSSSSDPRTEQYF	TGTGCCAGCAGCTCGTCTAGCGACCCCCGAACCGAGCAGTACTTC
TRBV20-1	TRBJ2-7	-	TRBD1	CSSARSGQGVHEQYF	TGCAGCTCTGCCCGATCGGGACAGGGTGTCCACGAGCAGTACTTC
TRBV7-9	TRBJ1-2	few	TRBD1	CASSLQGGGGYTF	TGTGCCAGCAGCCTCCAGGGGGGCGGCGGCTACACCTTC
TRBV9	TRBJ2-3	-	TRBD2	CASSSPASGGFTDTQYF	TGTGCCAGCAGCTCACCGGCTAGCGGGGGGTTCACAGATACGCAGTATTTT
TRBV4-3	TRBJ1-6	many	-	CASSQIDWNSPLHF	TGCGCCAGCAGCCAAATAGATTGGAATTCACCCCTCCACTTT
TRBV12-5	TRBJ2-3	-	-	CASGSSHRDRVSTDTQYF	TGTGCTAGTGGTTCCTCCCACAGGGACCGAGTCAGCACAGATACGCAGTATTTT
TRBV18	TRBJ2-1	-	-	CASSPDLGEQFF	TGTGCCAGCTCACCAGACCTGGGGGAGCAGTTCTTC
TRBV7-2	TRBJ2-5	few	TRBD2	CASSLLAGVPETQYF	TGTGCCAGCAGCCTGCTAGCGGGAGTTCCGGAGACCCAGTACTTC
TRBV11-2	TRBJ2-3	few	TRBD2	CASSRGVTSGTSTDTQYF	TGTGCCAGCAGCCGAGGGGTTACTAGCGGTACTAGCACAGATACGCAGTATTTT
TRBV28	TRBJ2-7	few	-	CASSFRGLDQYF	TGTGCCAGCAGTTTCAGGGGCCTCGATCAGTACTTC
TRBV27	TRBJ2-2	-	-	CASSHWRRGIRDTGELFF	TGTGCCAGCAGCCATTGGCGAAGGGGCATAAGGGACACCGGGGAGCTGTTTTTT
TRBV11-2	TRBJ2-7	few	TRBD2	CASQAWGRALEQYF	TGTGCCAGCCAGGCTTGGGGGAGGGCCCTCGAGCAGTACTTC
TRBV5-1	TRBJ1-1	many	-	CASSLERVRTEAFF	TGCGCCAGCAGCTTGGAAAGGGTGAGGACTGAAGCTTTCTTT
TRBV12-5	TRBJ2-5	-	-	CASGFGTYQETQYF	TGTGCTAGTGGTTTTGGCACGTACCAAGAGACCCAGTACTTC
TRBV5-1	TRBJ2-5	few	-	CASSFSGTSQETQYF	TGCGCCAGCAGCTTCTCCGGGACATCCCAAGAGACCCAGTACTTC
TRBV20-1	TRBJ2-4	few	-	CSARDSGVKNIQYF	TGCAGTGCTAGGGACAGTGGTGTGAAAAACATTCAGTACTTC